The entry below describes one TCR beta chain. The antigen is undetermined. Some clones are missing from TCRdb's copy, which holds only in-frame ones; the method was immunoSEQ multiplex PCR. The data hold approximately 160,000 clones, with approximately 90% observed a single time. The entry originates in a study of T cell responses to AZD1222 COVID-19 vaccine. Study findings and constraints: The donors showed a predominance of white British ancestry and of females, with possible underestimation of clonal diversity. The study found Spike-specific TCR breadth and depth rose after two AZD1222 doses.

The CDR3 has 14 amino acids. The V gene's germline CDR1 is SGHNT and CDR2 YYREEE (reference sequence). Trimming stripped 1 base from V and 0 bases from J, with 6 bases between. The chain carries TRBV5-4 and TRBJ2-3; no clear D gene. Material: peripheral blood, obtained on day 0 of AZD1222 vaccination. This clonotype was sampled from an adult in good health. The DNA for the CDR3 is TGTGCCAGCAGCTTGCATACTAGCACAGATACGCAGTATTTT. Residues: CASSLHTSTDTQYF.